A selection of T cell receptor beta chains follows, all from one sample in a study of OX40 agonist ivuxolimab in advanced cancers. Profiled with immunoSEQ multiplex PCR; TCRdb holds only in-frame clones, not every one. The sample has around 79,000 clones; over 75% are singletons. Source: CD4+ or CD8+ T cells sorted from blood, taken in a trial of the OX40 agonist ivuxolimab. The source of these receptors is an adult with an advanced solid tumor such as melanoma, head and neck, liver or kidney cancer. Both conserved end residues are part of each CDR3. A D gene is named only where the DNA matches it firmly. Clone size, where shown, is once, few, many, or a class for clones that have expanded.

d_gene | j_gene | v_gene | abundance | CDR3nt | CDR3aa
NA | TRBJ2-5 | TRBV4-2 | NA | TGTGCCAGCAGCCAAGATTGGAGACAGGTCCGGCGGGAGACCCAGTACTTC | CASSQDWRQVRRETQYF
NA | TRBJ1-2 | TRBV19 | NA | TGTGCCAGTAGCCCCACGCGCGGAGGCTATGGCTACACCTTC | CASSPTRGGYGYTF
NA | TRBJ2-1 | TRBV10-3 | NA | TGTGCCATCAGTGTATCTATTGGGGATGAGCAGTTCTTC | CAISVSIGDEQFF
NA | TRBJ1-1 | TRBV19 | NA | TGTGCCAGTAGTCACACCCAGGGGTGGGATACTGAAGCTTTCTTT | CASSHTQGWDTEAFF
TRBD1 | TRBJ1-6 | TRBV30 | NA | TGTGCCTGTGAAAAGGACAGGGTTTCACCCCTCCACTTT | CACEKDRVSPLHF
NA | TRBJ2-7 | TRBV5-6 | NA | TGTGCCAGCAGCTTTGGCATAACAACAGGCAGCTCCTACGAGCAGTACTTC | CASSFGITTGSSYEQYF
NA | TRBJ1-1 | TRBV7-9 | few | TGTGCCAGCAGCCCCAACCAAGGAAATTCGAACACTGAAGCTTTCTTT | CASSPNQGNSNTEAFF
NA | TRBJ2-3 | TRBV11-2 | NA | TGTGCCAGCAGCTTAGATTCAGTCCCGAGTGATACGCAGTATTTT | CASSLDSVPSDTQYF
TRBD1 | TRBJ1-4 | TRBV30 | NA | TGTGCCTGGAGTGCGATATACGGGACAGTCAGGGGGAATGAAAAACTGTTTTTT | CAWSAIYGTVRGNEKLFF
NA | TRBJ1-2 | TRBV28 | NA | TGTGCCAGCAGTCCCGGGGAAGGCTACACCTTC | CASSPGEGYTF